This T cell receptor beta chain appears in the sequencing data of a study of cytomegalovirus exposure and HLA in healthy donors. Findings and limits, study-wide: The listing of 150 or so TCR beta chains classed them as cytomegalovirus-associated. In an earlier analysis, productive rearrangement rates for most beta V segments clustered near 87% or 30%. In a later analysis, HLA-associated beta chains showed higher expansion and lower generation probabilities than comparable chains.

CDR3 length equals 14 residues. V lost 7 bases and J lost 0, with 12 bases in between. The germline V gene encodes CDR1 LNHDA and CDR2 SQIVND (reference sequence). Of note for this clone: What it recognizes is unknown.

13 Jbeta primers and 60 Vbeta primers were used for the PCR. In the study's own analysis: Later work found about 80 million unique TCR beta chains, with approximately 12 million shared. Libraries were prepared by immunoSEQ multiplex PCR; TCRdb keeps only in-frame clonotypes and omits some of them. V and J calls and clone size are as listed in that table; D and trimming were resolved from the DNA. The sample consists of some 250,000 clones, 82% of them appearing once. The sample consisted of PBMCs. The receptor was isolated from a woman aged 40 to 50 in good health and CMV-seropositive. V is TRBV19 and J is TRBJ1-2, with D hard to call. CDR3 coding DNA: TGTGCCAGTATGTCTCCAGGCGCTAACTATGGCTACACCTTC. As protein: CASMSPGANYGYTF.